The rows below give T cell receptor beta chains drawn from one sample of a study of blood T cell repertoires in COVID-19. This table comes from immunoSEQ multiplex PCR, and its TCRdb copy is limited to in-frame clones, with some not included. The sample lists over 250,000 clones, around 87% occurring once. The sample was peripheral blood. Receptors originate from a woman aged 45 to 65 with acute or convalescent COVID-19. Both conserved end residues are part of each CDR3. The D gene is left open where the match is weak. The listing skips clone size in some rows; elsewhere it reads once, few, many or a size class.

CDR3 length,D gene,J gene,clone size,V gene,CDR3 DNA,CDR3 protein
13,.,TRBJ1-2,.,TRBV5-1,TGCGCCAGCAGCTGGGAGGTCGGGGATGGCTACACCTTC,CASSWEVGDGYTF
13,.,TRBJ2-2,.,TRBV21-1,TGTGCCCTCACCTCGAGGAACACCGGGGAGCTGTTTTTT,CALTSRNTGELFF
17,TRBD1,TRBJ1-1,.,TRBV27,TGTGCCAGCAGTTCTCTAATCACCAGGGGGATCTGGACTGAAGCTTTCTTT,CASSSLITRGIWTEAFF
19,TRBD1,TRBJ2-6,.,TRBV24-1,TGTGCCACCAGTGCTCCGGGACAGGGTCCGATGGCTGGGGCCAACGTCCTGACTTTC,CATSAPGQGPMAGANVLTF
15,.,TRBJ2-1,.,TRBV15,TGTGCCACCAGCACCTCGGGAGTCCCCTACAATGAGCAGTTCTTC,CATSTSGVPYNEQFF
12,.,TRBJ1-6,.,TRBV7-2,TGTGCCAGCAGCTTTTTCGAGGAACCCCTCCACTTT,CASSFFEEPLHF
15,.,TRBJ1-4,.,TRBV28,TGTGCCAGCAGGACCCCCGGCAGGAATAATGAAAAACTGTTTTTT,CASRTPGRNNEKLFF
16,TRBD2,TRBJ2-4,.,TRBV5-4,TGTGCCAGCAGCTATCTAGCGGGGAGTCTCAAAAACATTCAGTACTTC,CASSYLAGSLKNIQYF
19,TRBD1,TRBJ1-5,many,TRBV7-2,TGTGCCAGCAGCCTAGAGGATATAGGGACAGGAAGCTTCAATCAGCCCCAGCATTTT,CASSLEDIGTGSFNQPQHF
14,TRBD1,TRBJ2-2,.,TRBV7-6,TGTGCCAGCAGCGGGACAGTTAACACCGGGGAGCTGTTTTTT,CASSGTVNTGELFF
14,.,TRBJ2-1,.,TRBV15,TGTGCCACCAGCAGAGATCGACTAGTTAATGAGCAGTTCTTC,CATSRDRLVNEQFF
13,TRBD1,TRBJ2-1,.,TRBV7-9,TGTGCCAGCGACCGACAGGGGGGATATGAGCAGTTCTTC,CASDRQGGYEQFF
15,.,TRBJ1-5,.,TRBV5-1,TGCGCCAGCAGCCCGGGGGTAGATAGCAATCAGCCCCAGCATTTT,CASSPGVDSNQPQHF
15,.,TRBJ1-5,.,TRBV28,TGTGCCAGCAGCATACAGGGATTTGGCAATCAGCCCCAGCATTTT,CASSIQGFGNQPQHF
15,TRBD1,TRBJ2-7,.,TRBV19,TGTGCCAGTAAAAGCGTGCACAGGGGCAAGGACGAGCAGTACTTC,CASKSVHRGKDEQYF
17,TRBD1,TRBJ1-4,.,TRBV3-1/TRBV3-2,TGTGCCAGCAGCCAGGGAGACAGGGGGTATACTAATGAAAAACTGTTTTTT,CASSQGDRGYTNEKLFF
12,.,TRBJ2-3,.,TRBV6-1,TGTGCCAGCAGTGAGTACACAGATACGCAGTATTTT,CASSEYTDTQYF
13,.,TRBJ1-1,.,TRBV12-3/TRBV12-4,TGTGCCAGCAGTCAGACGGGGGGCACTGAAGCTTTCTTT,CASSQTGGTEAFF
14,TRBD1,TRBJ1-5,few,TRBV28,TGTGCCAGCAGTTCAGGGGGGCCGTATCAGCCCCAGCATTTT,CASSSGGPYQPQHF
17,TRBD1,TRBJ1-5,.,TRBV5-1,TGCGCCAGCAGCTTGGAGGGGACAGGGATTAGCAATCAGCCCCAGCATTTT,CASSLEGTGISNQPQHF
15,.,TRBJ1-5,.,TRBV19,TGTGCCAGTAGTATCGGGACTGGTGGCAATCAGCCCCAGCATTTT,CASSIGTGGNQPQHF
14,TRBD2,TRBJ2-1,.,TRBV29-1,TGCAGCGTTGTTCTAGCGGGCTCCTACAATGAGCAGTTCTTC,CSVVLAGSYNEQFF
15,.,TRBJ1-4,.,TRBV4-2,TGTGCCAGCAGCTGGGGTCTAGGGGTTGGGGAAAAACTGTTTTTT,CASSWGLGVGEKLFF
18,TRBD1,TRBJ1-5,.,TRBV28,TGTGCCAGCAGTCCCCCCTCCCCCTACAGGGGTGCGGAACAGCCCCAGCATTTT,CASSPPSPYRGAEQPQHF
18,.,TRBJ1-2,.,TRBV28,TGTGCCAGCAGTTCCGAGGCTGGGTGGGGGAGGGGAGACTATGGCTACACCTTC,CASSSEAGWGRGDYGYTF
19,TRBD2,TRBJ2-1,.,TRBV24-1,TGTGCCACCAGTGAATGGGGGACTAGCGGGGATAGCTCCTACAATGAGCAGTTCTTC,CATSEWGTSGDSSYNEQFF
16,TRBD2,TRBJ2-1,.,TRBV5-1,TGCGCCAGCAGCTTGGATACTAGCGGACCCTACAATGAGCAGTTCTTC,CASSLDTSGPYNEQFF
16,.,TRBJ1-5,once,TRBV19,TGTGCCAGTAGCGGGTATTGGACGGGCTCGGGGCAGCCCCAGCATTTT,CASSGYWTGSGQPQHF
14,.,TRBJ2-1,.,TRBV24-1,TGTGCCACCAAGGCCCAGGCAGGGTCGGATGAGCAGTTCTTC,CATKAQAGSDEQFF
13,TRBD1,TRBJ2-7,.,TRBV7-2,TGTGCCAGCCAAAGGACAGGGGGAGACGAGCAGTACTTC,CASQRTGGDEQYF
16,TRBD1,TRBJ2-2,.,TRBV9,TGTGCCAGCAGCCCCCCCGGGACAGGGGGCACCGGGGAGCTGTTTTTT,CASSPPGTGGTGELFF
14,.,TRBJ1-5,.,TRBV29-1,TGCAGCGTTTTTACCGGGACAAGTAATCAGCCCCAGCATTTT,CSVFTGTSNQPQHF
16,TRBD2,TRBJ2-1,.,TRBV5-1,TGCGCCAGCAGCGGCGGGACTAGCGGGAGGAATCATGAGCAGTTCTTC,CASSGGTSGRNHEQFF
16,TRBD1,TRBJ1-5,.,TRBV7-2,TGTGCCAGCAGCTCACAGGGGGCGCTTAGCAATCAGCCCCAGCATTTT,CASSSQGALSNQPQHF
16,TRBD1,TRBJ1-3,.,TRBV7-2,TGTGCCAGCAGCTTCTCCGGGACAGCCGCTGGAAACACCATATATTTT,CASSFSGTAAGNTIYF
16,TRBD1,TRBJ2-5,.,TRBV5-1,TGCGCCAGCAGCGCGGGAACAGGGGGGTACCAAGAGACCCAGTACTTC,CASSAGTGGYQETQYF
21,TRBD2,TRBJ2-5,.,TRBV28,TGTGCCAGCAGTTTCCCTTCCGGGACCACCCTGCGGGGCGGGAGGTTAGAGACCCAGTACTTC,CASSFPSGTTLRGGRLETQYF
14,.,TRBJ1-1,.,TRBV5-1,TGCGCCAGCAGCTTTCAGGGATATGGCACTGAAGCTTTCTTT,CASSFQGYGTEAFF
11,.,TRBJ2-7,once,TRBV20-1,TGCAGTGCTAGACAAAGGGGCGAGCAGTACTTC,CSARQRGEQYF
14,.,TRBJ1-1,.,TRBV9,TGTGCCAGCAGCTTCCGGGAGGGCGACACTGAAGCTTTCTTT,CASSFREGDTEAFF
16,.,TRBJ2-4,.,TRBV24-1,TGTGCCACCAGCGGTGCCGAGTATCTAGCCAAAAACATTCAGTACTTC,CATSGAEYLAKNIQYF
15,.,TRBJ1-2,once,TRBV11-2,TGTGCCAGCAGCTTAGTACGAGGGTTCGACTATGGCTACACCTTC,CASSLVRGFDYGYTF
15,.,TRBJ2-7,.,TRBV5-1,TGCGCCAGCAGCTTGGCCTGGGGGGGCAGTTACGAGCAGTACTTC,CASSLAWGGSYEQYF
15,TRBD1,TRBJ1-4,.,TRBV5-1,TGCGCCAGCAGCTTGGCTGGACAGGGGGGTGAAAAACTGTTTTTT,CASSLAGQGGEKLFF
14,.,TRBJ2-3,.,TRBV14,TGTGCCAGCAGCCAAGAGGAGGTAGCAGATACGCAGTATTTT,CASSQEEVADTQYF